This TCR beta chain came from a study of OX40 agonist ivuxolimab in advanced cancers. Study-level information: The patients got ivuxolimab, which is an agonistic anti-OX40 (CD134) antibody. Earlier anti-PD-1, anti-PD-L1 or anti-CTLA-4 therapy was permitted; 35% to 50% had received some. Findings and limits, study-wide: There were, on average, more expanded clones in CD8+ T cells than in CD4+.

This clone was picked up one time. Its cognate antigen is unknown. At cycle 4 day 1, cycle 7 day 1, and baseline, blood was sampled. Using immunoSEQ multiplex PCR, the repertoire was profiled, and TCRdb retains in-frame clones only, with some absent. The profile shows some 95,000 clones, 92% of them singletons. Germline V CDR1 and CDR2: MNHNY, SVGAGI (reference sequence). V was clipped by 6 bases and J by 8 bases; unmatched bases: 16. The CDR3 sequence is 16 residues long. The clonotype comes from an adult with an advanced solid tumor such as melanoma, head and neck, liver or kidney cancer. The specimen comprised CD4+ or CD8+ T cells sorted from blood, sampled in a trial of the OX40 agonist ivuxolimab. V gene TRBV6-6 combines with J gene TRBJ2-4; 7 bases agree with TRBD1. The CDR3 DNA sequence: TGTGCCAGCAGACCGACGTCGACAGGGATAGCGTACATTCAGTACTTC. Its protein is CASRPTSTGIAYIQYF.